This paragraph covers one T cell receptor (beta chain) sequence. Its antigen is still unknown. The J segment lost 4 bases and the V segment lost 6 bases, leaving 4 bases of the junction unmatched. This CDR3 comprises 13 residues. The germline gives CDR1 MNHEY, CDR2 SVGAGI. The data originate from a study of graft-versus-host responses after intestinal transplantation. TCRdb's copy holds only in-frame clones and misses some; the assay was immunoSEQ multiplex PCR. The sample records 70,000 to 100,000 clones, 70% to 90% being singletons. This receptor was taken from a human donor who received an intestinal transplant. The V gene is TRBV6-5, the J gene TRBJ1-1; the match to TRBD1 covers 8 bases. This material consisted of unstimulated CD4+ T cells sorted from spleen or lymph node cells, taken before intestinal transplant. CDR3 DNA sequence: TGTGCCAGCAGCCGCACAGGGGGCACTGAAGCTTTCTTT. Translation: CASSRTGGTEAFF.